The 26 T cell receptor beta chains reported below all come from one sample, sequenced in a study of blood T cell repertoires in COVID-19. Assay: immunoSEQ multiplex PCR; the TCRdb copy retains only in-frame clones and omits some. The table has roughly 110,000 clones, about two thirds seen once; the top ten hold about 0.85%. The sample comprised peripheral blood. These receptors all come from a human donor with acute or convalescent COVID-19. The donor label of this sample is uncertain.

The chain recombines TRBV3-1 (or the pseudogene TRBV3-2) with TRBJ2-3; 14 positions agree with TRBD2. V dropped 7 bases and J dropped 0; count of bases not matched to a gene: 6. Germline V CDR1 and CDR2: LGHDT, YNNKEL (reference sequence). The CDR3 loop spans 17 amino acids. CDR3 loop: CASTRTSGGWSTDTQYF. The CDR3 DNA reads as TGTGCCAGCACCAGGACTAGCGGGGGGTGGAGCACAGATACGCAGTATTTT.

This clone has only one observation. The rearrangement links TRBV18 to TRBJ2-1, with 7 bases identical to TRBD1. This CDR3 is 15 amino acids long. V shed 9 bases, J shed 2 bases, and the junction held 10 bases outside the gene matches. Germline values: CDR1 KGHSH, CDR2 LQKENI. CDR3 sequence: CASRQTGLTYNEQFF. As DNA, the CDR3 is TGTGCCAGTAGGCAGACAGGGTTAACCTACAATGAGCAGTTCTTC. Full variable domain (rest looked up from reference TRBV18 and TRBJ2-1): NAGVMQNPRHLVRRRGQEARLRCSPMKGHSHVYWYRQLPEEGLKFMVYLQKENIIDESGMPKERFSAEFPKEGPSILRIQQVVRGDSAAYFCASRQTGLTYNEQFFGPGTRLTVL.

The chain couples TRBV30 to TRBJ2-4, with 7 bases aligning to TRBD1. CDR1 and CDR2 (germline): GTSNPN, SVGIG (reference sequence). Trimming removed 1 base from V and 6 bases from J; junction bases left unmatched: 3. This CDR3 spans 13 amino acids. The CDR3 region has the DNA TGTGCCTGGAGTGCGACAGGGCCAAACATTCAGTACTTC. Translation: CAWSATGPNIQYF.

This clone was recorded a few times. The chain carries TRBV24-1 and TRBJ1-2, with TRBD1 matching 7 bases. V gave up 4 bases and J gave up 7 bases; unmatched junction bases: 17. This CDR3 has 17 amino acids. From germline, CDR1 is KGHDR and CDR2 SFDVKD. The CDR3 DNA reads TGTGCCACCAGTGACGTGCCAGGGGGAGAGGGTGGTCGTGGCTACACCTTC. It is translated as CATSDVPGGEGGRGYTF.

This clone has at least ten counts. V usage is TRBV9 and J usage is TRBJ1-6; 8 bases align to TRBD1. The germline V gene has CDR1 SGDLS and CDR2 YYNGEE. V shed 3 bases and J 10 bases; nucleotides not matched to a gene: 9. The CDR3 contains 15 residues. The CDR3 here is CASSAKDRGESPLHF. The CDR3 bases are TGTGCCAGCAGCGCTAAAGACAGGGGAGAATCACCCCTCCACTTT.

The chain links TRBV14 to TRBJ2-5; TRBD2 matches at 7 bases. CDR3 length equals 14 residues. The V gene end was trimmed by 3 bases and the J gene end by 3 bases; junction bases not matched to a gene: 4. Germline V gives CDR1 SGHDN, CDR2 FVKESK. Here the CDR3 reads CASSHRAGKETQYF. The CDR3 coding sequence is TGTGCCAGCAGCCACAGAGCGGGGAAAGAGACCCAGTACTTC. The whole variable domain, filled in from reference TRBV14 and TRBJ2-5, reads EAGVTQFPSHSVIEKGQTVTLRCDPISGHDNLYWYRRVMGKEIKFLLHFVKESKQDESGMPNNRFLAERTGGTYSTLKVQPAELEDSGVYFCASSHRAGKETQYFGPGTRLLVL.

CDR3 bases: TGTGCCAGCAGCTTGACAGGGGCAAGCTCTGGAAACACCATATATTTT. It specifies CASSLTGASSGNTIYF. The V call is TRBV5-5, the J call TRBJ1-3; 7 nucleotides align to TRBD1. The CDR3 consists of 16 residues. V gave up 1 base and J gave up 0 bases; unmatched junction bases: 4. CDR1 and CDR2 (germline): SGHKS, YYEKEE (reference sequence).

The chain combines TRBV10-1 with TRBJ1-2, with D uncertain. V was cut by 8 bases and J by 6 bases, with 10 bases left in between. CDR1 and CDR2 (germline): WNHNN, SYGVQD (reference sequence). This CDR3 comprises 11 residues. CDR3 bases: TGCGCCAGCCACGGAGGGAATGGCTACACCTTC. Amino acids: CASHGGNGYTF.

The chain employs TRBV27 and TRBJ2-5; possibly TRBD1 for D (7 bases). Per germline, CDR1 MNHEY and CDR2 SMNVEV (reference sequence). V shed 3 bases and J shed 4 bases, with 15 bases lying between them. The CDR3 totals 15 residues. Here the CDR3 reads CASSLWGQGGETQYF. CDR3 bases: TGTGCCAGCAGTTTGTGGGGCCAGGGGGGAGAGACCCAGTACTTC.

The genes are TRBV24-1 and TRBJ1-3, with 7 bases identical to TRBD1. The V and J ends lost 1 base and 14 bases, in that order; junction bases with no gene match: 4. The germline CDR1 and CDR2 sequences are KGHDR and SFDVKD. This CDR3 spans 12 amino acids. The CDR3 sequence is CATSDFPGTVYF. CDR3 nucleotides: TGTGCCACCAGTGATTTTCCCGGGACAGTATATTTT.

The chain employs TRBV5-5 and TRBJ1-5; 7 bases match TRBD1. The junction had 10 bases not matched to a gene; V was cut back by 0 bases and J by 7 bases. The CDR3 is 16 amino acids. Per germline, CDR1 SGHKS and CDR2 YYEKEE (reference sequence). CDR3 bases: TGTGCCAGCAGCTTGGCCTATGAACAGGGGAAACAGCCCCAGCATTTT. This sequence encodes CASSLAYEQGKQPQHF.

V is TRBV5-1 and J is TRBJ1-1; D gene unclear. Germline V gene lookup returns CDR1 SGHRS and CDR2 YFSETQ. V lost 0 bases and J lost 1, with 10 bases in between. This CDR3 has 15 amino acids. In DNA form, the CDR3 reads TGCGCCAGCAGCTTGGACACCTTTTCGAACACTGAAGCTTTCTTT. As protein: CASSLDTFSNTEAFF.

The chain recombines TRBV28 with TRBJ2-7; maybe TRBD1 (5 bases). The CDR3 covers 17 residues. Between the trimmed V and J ends, which lost 3 bases and 4 bases, there was a span of 22 bases. Germline V gene data show CDR1 as MDHEN and CDR2 as SYDVKM. The CDR3 loop reads CASSFPLSAGPDYEQYF. The CDR3 nucleotides read TGTGCCAGCAGTTTCCCCCTCTCGGCAGGGCCAGATTACGAGCAGTACTTC.

This clone has at least ten counts. The rearrangement joins TRBV2 to TRBJ1-2; D gene unclear. Trimming took 6 bases from V and 4 from J, leaving 15 bases between them. CDR3 size: 14 residues. Germline CDR1 SNHLY, CDR2 FYNNEI. The CDR3 sequence: CASRFGSDTYGYTF. DNA for the CDR3: TGTGCCAGCAGATTTGGGTCAGACACCTATGGCTACACCTTC.

The CDR3 loop reads CASSLRTGLLYEQYF. Here the CDR3 DNA reads TGTGCCAGCAGCTTAAGGACAGGACTTCTCTACGAGCAGTACTTC. The chain is built from TRBV7-6 and TRBJ2-7, with 7 positions matching TRBD1. V lost 2 bases to trimming and J lost 3 bases; unmatched junction nucleotides: 7. Per the germline V gene, CDR1 is SGHVS and CDR2 is FNYEAQ. This CDR3 is 15 amino acids long. Drawing the rest from reference TRBV7-6 and TRBJ2-7, the complete variable domain is GAGVSQSPRYKVTKRGQDVALRCDPISGHVSLYWYRQALGQGPEFLTYFNYEAQQDKSGLPNDRFSAERPEGSISTLTIQRTEQRDSAMYRCASSLRTGLLYEQYFGPGTRLTVT.

The chain carries TRBV18 and TRBJ1-3; D remains ambiguous. This CDR3 spans 15 amino acids. Trimming took off 2 bases at V and 1 base at J, with 9 bases between the two ends. Germline assignment: CDR1 KGHSH and CDR2 LQKENI. This CDR3 reads CASSPIAGSGNTIYF. For the CDR3, the DNA is TGTGCCAGCTCACCAATAGCGGGGTCTGGAAACACCATATATTTT.

The rearrangement uses TRBV6-5 and TRBJ2-2; D is perhaps TRBD2 (5 bases). Germline CDR1 MNHEY, CDR2 SVGAGI. This CDR3 spans 15 amino acids. Deletions cut 7 bases from V and 2 bases from J, with 14 bases between. The CDR3 is CASTDRGFNTGELFF. CDR3 coding DNA: TGTGCCAGCACCGACCGGGGTTTTAACACCGGGGAGCTGTTTTTT.

This sequence joins TRBV28 and TRBJ1-3; 9 nucleotides line up with TRBD1. The V segment lost 5 bases and the J segment 4 bases; nucleotides outside the gene matches: 9. Germline lookup yields CDR1 MDHEN and CDR2 SYDVKM. The CDR3 extends over 16 amino acids. The CDR3 DNA is TGTGCCAGCAGTACCCAGGGACAGGGTTCGGGAAACACCATATATTTT. This translates into CASSTQGQGSGNTIYF.

The CDR3 bases are TGTGCCAGCAGCGTAGGGCGGTCGAACACTGAAGCTTTCTTT. It is translated as CASSVGRSNTEAFF. The chain joins TRBV9 to TRBJ1-1; no definite D call. V was trimmed by 0 bases and J by 1 base, leaving 7 bases between them. Germline assignment: CDR1 SGDLS and CDR2 YYNGEE. The CDR3 contains 14 residues.

The J gene is TRBJ1-1, the V gene TRBV5-1; D may be TRBD1 (5 bases). The CDR3 length is 17 residues. CDR1 and CDR2 from the germline V gene are SGHRS and YFSETQ. V was pared by 3 bases and J by 0 bases, with 18 bases between. CDR3 DNA: TGCGCCAGCAGCTCCGGACAAGATAGCCTAATGAACACTGAAGCTTTCTTT. Amino acid sequence: CASSSGQDSLMNTEAFF.

The gene calls are TRBV6-2 or TRBV6-3 and TRBJ1-6; maybe TRBD1 (5 bases). CDR3 length equals 15 residues. The V end was cut by 2 bases, the J end by 11 bases, with 16 bases between. Looked up from germline, CDR1 is MNHEY and CDR2 is SVGEGT. CDR3 protein: CASSYGIGARTPLHF. CDR3 nucleotides: TGTGCCAGCAGTTACGGAATAGGGGCGAGGACACCCCTCCACTTT.

This clone was observed a few times. The V and J genes are TRBV6-5 and TRBJ2-7; D might be TRBD2 (6 bases). Per the germline V gene, CDR1 is MNHEY and CDR2 is SVGAGI. This CDR3 comprises 14 residues. With 5 bases removed from V and 7 bases from J, the gap between germline ends came to 18 bases. CDR3: CASSLTAGTPEQYV. The CDR3 nucleotides are TGTGCCAGCAGTCTTACTGCGGGGACGCCTGAGCAGTACGTC.

This clone was recorded at least ten times. The chain recombines TRBV14 with TRBJ1-1; 8 positions match TRBD1. V shed 2 bases, J shed 1 base, and the junction held 6 bases outside the gene matches. Germline CDR1 and CDR2: SGHDN and FVKESK. The CDR3 runs 16 residues. CDR3: CASSQLTGGWNTEAFF. In nucleotides, the CDR3 is TGTGCCAGCAGCCAACTTACAGGGGGTTGGAACACTGAAGCTTTCTTT.

The rearrangement links TRBV5-4 to TRBJ2-2; 8 bases match TRBD1. The CDR3 has 15 amino acids. V gave up 4 bases and J gave up 3 bases; unmatched junction bases: 5. Germline lookup yields CDR1 SGHNT and CDR2 YYREEE (reference sequence). The CDR3 protein is CASSKDRAHTGELFF. CDR3 coding DNA: TGTGCCAGCAGCAAGGACAGGGCTCACACCGGGGAGCTGTTTTTT.

The J gene is TRBJ2-7, the V gene TRBV5-8; TRBD2 is a possible D gene (5 bases). Germline-derived CDR1 and CDR2 are SGHTS and YDEGEE. The CDR3 covers 10 residues. Between the trimmed V and J ends, which lost 3 bases and 7 bases, there was a span of 5 bases. CDR3 region: CASSWREQYV. CDR3 DNA: TGTGCCAGCAGCTGGAGGGAGCAGTACGTC.

The chain is built from TRBV19 and TRBJ2-7; tentatively, D is TRBD1 (5 bases). The V end lost 7 bases, the J end lost 3 bases, and 16 bases lay between the germline ends. The CDR3 sequence is 14 residues long. The germline V gene encodes CDR1 LNHDA and CDR2 SQIVND (reference sequence). The DNA for the CDR3 is TGTGCCAGTACCAAAGGGGCAGTCGGCTACGAGCAGTACTTC. This gives the protein CASTKGAVGYEQYF. Together with reference TRBV19 and TRBJ2-7, the CDR3 gives the full variable domain: DGGITQSPKYLFRKEGQNVTLSCEQNLNHDAMYWYRQDPGQGLRLIYYSQIVNDFQKGDIAEGYSVSREKKESFPLTVTSAQKNPTAFYLCASTKGAVGYEQYFGPGTRLTVT.